Reported below is one T cell receptor (beta chain). This record comes from a study of control samples from healthy donors and cancer patients. The repertoire was sequenced with immunoSEQ multiplex PCR; TCRdb's copy has only in-frame clones and lacks some. The top ten clones hold 1.5% to 2% of a sample with 70,000 to 100,000 clones, approximately 90% of them seen once. Trimming shortened V by 6 bases and J by 6 bases, and 14 bases separated the two germline ends. The germline CDR1 and CDR2 sequences are MDHEN and SYDVKM. The CDR3 has 13 residues. Sample: PBMCs. This sequence joins TRBV28 and TRBJ1-1; D is possibly TRBD1 (6 bases). The clonotype originates from a woman aged 60-70 years with head and neck cancer. The CDR3, as DNA: TGTGCCAGCAGGGGCAGGGGATTCGCTGAAGCTTTCTTT. Translation: CASRGRGFAEAFF.